These 5 T cell receptor beta chains originate from one sample sequenced in a study of blood T cell repertoires in COVID-19. Using immunoSEQ multiplex PCR, the repertoire was profiled, and TCRdb retains in-frame clones only, with some absent. This sample yields approximately 100,000 clones, of which 65% to 85% are seen a single time; 17% belongs to the top ten. The specimen sequenced was peripheral blood. Receptors were obtained from a woman aged 55-70 years with acute or convalescent COVID-19.

The chain carries TRBV19 and TRBJ2-1; 8 bases are shared with TRBD2. The CDR3 is made up of 16 amino acids. Germline lookup yields CDR1 LNHDA and CDR2 SQIVND (reference sequence). V gave up 3 bases and J gave up 3 bases; unmatched junction bases: 7. CDR3 sequence (DNA): TGTGCCAGTAGTATCGGGGGGGCTCTGGGCTACAATGAGCAGTTCTTC. Translation gives CASSIGGALGYNEQFF.

V gene TRBV2 combines with J gene TRBJ1-5, with TRBD1 identical over 9 bases. This CDR3 has 14 amino acids. The germline gives CDR1 SNHLY, CDR2 FYNNEI. V dropped 5 bases and J dropped 7; count of bases not matched to a gene: 6. The DNA of the CDR3 is TGTGCCAGCAGTACGGGACAGGGTCGGCAGCCCCAGCATTTT. Residues: CASSTGQGRQPQHF.

This chain joins TRBV7-9 and TRBJ2-7; 9 nucleotides agree with TRBD2. Germline assignment: CDR1 SEHNR and CDR2 FQNEAQ (reference sequence). This CDR3 comprises 14 residues. V lost 4 bases to trimming and J lost 4 bases; unmatched junction nucleotides: 5. The CDR3 protein is CASSSGTSKYEQYF. The CDR3 DNA reads TGTGCCAGCAGCTCCGGGACTAGCAAGTACGAGCAGTACTTC.

The genes are TRBV30 and TRBJ1-2; TRBD1 matches at 8 bases. The CDR3 is 17 amino acids. With V trimmed by 0 bases and J by 8 bases, 17 bases remained unmatched. Germline V CDR1 and CDR2: GTSNPN, SVGIG (reference sequence). The CDR3 bases are TGTGCCTGGAGTGTAAAAGAGGCAGGGGGCATGCTGGGAGGCTACACCTTC. Its translation is CAWSVKEAGGMLGGYTF.

CDR3 protein: CASGVGGAPYEQYF. The CDR3 nucleotides read TGTGCCAGCGGCGTCGGGGGAGCTCCCTACGAGCAGTACTTC. The rearrangement links TRBV5-4 to TRBJ2-7; maybe TRBD2 (6 bases). V shed 7 bases and J shed 2 bases, with 16 bases lying between them. Germline loops: CDR1 SGHNT, CDR2 YYREEE (reference sequence). The CDR3 is 14 amino acids.